This T cell receptor beta chain stems from a study of cytomegalovirus exposure and HLA in healthy donors. Broader study findings: Reports described diagnosis of cytomegalovirus status by the classifier as highly specific and sensitive. Researchers reported that three CMV-associated chains were confirmed in vitro as CMV antigen-specific. Rarity held for most TCR sequences, but there were some public TCRs that occurred in many donors.

Libraries were prepared by immunoSEQ multiplex PCR; TCRdb keeps only in-frame clonotypes and omits some of them. The sample lists over 85,000 clones, under 95% occurring once. Details on this clone: Its target is not known.

The material sequenced was PBMCs. This clonotype originated in a woman in her 30s in good health and CMV-seropositive.

The DNA for the CDR3 is TGCGCCAGCGTGGACAGGGGGCGTTACGAGCAGTACTTC. This gives the protein CASVDRGRYEQYF. The chain is built from TRBV5-1 and TRBJ2-7; TRBD1 agrees at 11 bases. Germline CDR1 reads SGHRS; CDR2 reads YFSETQ. This CDR3 is 13 amino acids long. Trimming removed 7 bases from V and 4 bases from J; junction bases left unmatched: 4.